This entry describes one T cell receptor (beta chain). Antigen specificity is unknown. Germline values: CDR1 SGHAT, CDR2 FQNNGV. The CDR3 has 12 amino acids. V was cut by 5 bases and J by 13 bases, with 12 bases left in between. It was with 60 Vbeta and 13 Jbeta primers that the PCR ran. This table comes from immunoSEQ multiplex PCR, and its TCRdb copy is limited to in-frame clones, with some not included. The table has tens of thousands of clones, 65% to 80% seen once. This sample stems from a study of cytomegalovirus exposure and HLA in healthy donors. Findings and caveats of the study: In a later analysis, HLA-C alleles had the fewest associated TCRs, DRB1 alleles the most. HLA restriction was apparent for most CMV-associated TCR beta chains in a later analysis.

This receptor was obtained from a male donor in good health and CMV-seropositive. The rearrangement links TRBV11-2 to TRBJ1-6; no firm D call. Sequenced sample: PBMCs. CDR3 residues: CASSGSPRPLHF. DNA of the CDR3: TGTGCCAGCAGCGGGAGCCCGAGGCCCCTCCACTTT.